The TCR beta chain described here comes from a study of cytomegalovirus exposure and HLA in healthy donors. Study results and limitations: A later analysis associated 15,000 to 20,000 TCR beta sequences with HLA alleles at a 0.05 false discovery rate. For TCR beta chains, V- and J-gene trimming was later linked to a missense DCLRE1C variant. Per published accounts, TCR beta sequences correctly predicted the HLA-A and HLA-B alleles of most subjects.

Researchers ran the PCR with 60 Vbeta and 13 Jbeta primers. The table came from immunoSEQ multiplex PCR; TCRdb's copy has only in-frame clones and leaves some out. Altogether about 130,000 clones are present, roughly 78% being singletons, with the ten largest covering 1%. This clone appeared a single time. Its antigen is not known. Germline CDR1 reads GTSNPN; CDR2 reads SVGIG (reference sequence). The CDR3 has 14 amino acids. V lost 5 bases and J lost 0; bases outside the gene matches: 4. The sample taken for sequencing was PBMCs. The rearrangement links TRBV30 to TRBJ2-3, with 8 nucleotides matching TRBD1. This TCR was recovered from a man between 40 and 49 years old in good health and CMV-seronegative. The CDR3 here is CAWGQGSSTDTQYF. CDR3 sequence (DNA): TGTGCCTGGGGACAGGGCTCTAGCACAGATACGCAGTATTTT.